Following are 23 T cell receptor beta chains from one sample sequenced in a study of response to subunit inactivated influenza vaccine. TCRdb independently ran MiXCR on the RT-PCR reads; one entry per CDR3 protein. The repertoire holds more than 550,000 distinct CDR3 sequences, with roughly 10% as singletons. The same specimen was also included in a second study, on T cells expressing NK-cell markers. This second report adds: In generating TCR beta cDNA, 5'RACE template switching with UMIs was used.

Sequencing was performed on PBMCs from blood, taken on the day of vaccination. The receptors come from a man aged 50-59 years who received an inactivated influenza vaccine.

This rearrangement joins TRBV7-6 to TRBJ2-2; no clear D. This CDR3 is built from 17 residues. Germline V CDR1 and CDR2: SGHVS, FNYEAQ. Trimming cost V 0 bases and J 2 bases, with 13 bases left between them. CDR3 loop: CASSLAPVSANTGELFF. CDR3 nucleotide sequence: TGTGCCAGCAGCTTAGCCCCCGTCTCGGCTAACACCGGGGAGCTGTTTTTT.

The table lists this clonotype with a few counts. V and J are TRBV4-2 and TRBJ1-2; D may be TRBD1 (5 bases). Germline V CDR1 and CDR2: LGHNA, YNFKEQ. V was pared by 0 bases and J by 8 bases, with 13 bases between. This CDR3 contains 14 residues. CDR3 region: CASSQDLRDRGYTF. The CDR3 DNA follows: TGTGCCAGCAGCCAAGATCTCAGGGACCGGGGCTACACCTTC.

There are a few counts of this clonotype. The V gene is TRBV7-6, the J gene TRBJ2-7; D may be TRBD2 (6 bases). Trimming removed 1 base from V and 0 bases from J, with 16 bases in between. The CDR3 spans 17 residues. Germline V gives CDR1 SGHVS, CDR2 FNYEAQ. The chain's CDR3 is CASSLGPRDGLSYEQYF. The CDR3 DNA follows: TGTGCCAGCAGCTTAGGCCCGCGGGACGGACTCTCCTACGAGCAGTACTTC.

This clonotype appeared a few times. The chain joins TRBV10-3 to TRBJ1-2; 9 nucleotides line up with TRBD1. The CDR3 has 16 residues. The V segment lost 6 bases and the J segment 4 bases; nucleotides outside the gene matches: 12. CDR1 and CDR2 (germline): ENHRY, SYGVKD. The CDR3 DNA reads TGTGCCATCAGGGAGAGTGCCAGGGGACAGGGCTATGGCTACACCTTC. It encodes CAIRESARGQGYGYTF.

This chain links TRBV12-3 or TRBV12-4 with TRBJ2-7; no firm D call. The CDR3 is made up of 12 amino acids. The V end was cut by 3 bases, the J end by 7 bases, with 10 bases between. The CDR3 region has the DNA TGTGCCAGCAGTTTGGCGTGGGGTGAGCAGTACTTC. It translates to CASSLAWGEQYF.

This clonotype was found many times. The gene calls are TRBV4-1 and TRBJ2-2; perhaps TRBD1 as D (6 bases). The CDR3 runs to 15 residues. Germline CDR1 is MGHRA and CDR2 is YSYEKL. V lost 5 bases, J lost 0 bases, and 10 bases lay in between. CDR3 nucleotides: TGCGCCAGCAGCTACGGGACACCGAACACCGGGGAGCTGTTTTTT. Translation: CASSYGTPNTGELFF.

The rearrangement links TRBV6-1 to TRBJ2-7; TRBD1 might be the D (5 bases). Trimming took 4 bases from V and 6 from J, leaving 16 bases between them. CDR1 is MNHNS and CDR2 is SASEGT in the germline V gene. The CDR3 is 14 amino acids. CDR3 in amino acids: CASSGKGAFREQYF. The DNA for the CDR3 is TGTGCCAGCAGTGGGAAAGGGGCCTTTCGCGAGCAGTACTTC.

This clonotype was recorded a few times. This chain links TRBV5-1 with TRBJ2-7; 7 bases match TRBD1. CDR3 size: 14 residues. Germline CDR1 reads SGHRS; CDR2 reads YFSETQ. Germline trimming cut 4 bases from V and 4 bases from J; bases unmatched to any gene: 8. The CDR3 protein is CASSGKTGAYEQYF. CDR3 sequence (DNA): TGCGCCAGCAGCGGAAAAACAGGGGCTTACGAGCAGTACTTC.

The J gene is TRBJ2-1, the V gene TRBV6-5; TRBD2 might be the D (6 bases). The length of the CDR3 is 19 residues. Germline V gene data show CDR1 as MNHEY and CDR2 as SVGAGI. Trimming stripped 0 bases from V and 0 bases from J, with 18 bases between. The CDR3 DNA reads TGTGCCAGCAGTTACTCGTTGGCGGGATCCTCGAGCTCCTACAATGAGCAGTTCTTC. It encodes CASSYSLAGSSSSYNEQFF.

The J gene is TRBJ1-2, the V gene TRBV20-1; 9 nucleotides agree with TRBD1. CDR3 length: 14 residues. V lost 3 bases, J lost 5 bases, and 7 bases stayed unmatched. CDR1 and CDR2 from the germline V gene are DFQATT and SNEGSKA (reference sequence). The CDR3 reads CSASTGTGRYGYTF. CDR3 nucleotide sequence: TGCAGTGCTAGCACCGGGACAGGGAGGTATGGCTACACCTTC.

The chain recombines TRBV15 with TRBJ2-1, with D unclear. The V end was cut by 1 base, the J end by 3 bases, with 7 bases between. The CDR3 has 14 amino acids. Germline CDR1 and CDR2: LNHNV and YYDKDF (reference sequence). The CDR3 bases are TGTGCCACCAGCAGAGGGGTCCTCTACAATGAGCAGTTCTTC. This sequence encodes CATSRGVLYNEQFF.

The gene calls are TRBV7-9 and TRBJ2-4; 10 bases are shared with TRBD1. Per germline, CDR1 SEHNR and CDR2 FQNEAQ (reference sequence). V lost 5 bases to trimming and J lost 8 bases; unmatched junction nucleotides: 12. The CDR3 contains 16 residues. CDR3 region: CASSTGQGIIGDIQYF. CDR3 coding DNA: TGTGCCAGCAGCACGGGACAGGGGATCATCGGGGACATTCAGTACTTC.

The chain is built from TRBV20-1 and TRBJ2-3; 10 bases align to TRBD2. With V trimmed by 6 bases and J by 2 bases, 5 bases remained unmatched. The CDR3 has 14 residues. Germline-derived CDR1 and CDR2 are DFQATT and SNEGSKA (reference sequence). The CDR3 DNA reads as TGCAGTGCCAAAGGACTAGCGGACACAGATACGCAGTATTTT. Residues: CSAKGLADTDTQYF.

The sample holds a few counts of this clonotype. This chain uses TRBV4-3 with TRBJ2-7, with D possibly matching TRBD1 (6 bases). Germline V gives CDR1 LGHNA, CDR2 YSLEER. This CDR3 has 13 amino acids. V gave up 4 bases and J gave up 5 bases, with 12 bases separating them. Here the CDR3 DNA reads TGCGCCAGCAGCCGTTTACAGGGTAACGAGCAGTACTTC. This codes for CASSRLQGNEQYF.

This clonotype was detected a few times. The rearrangement uses TRBV15 and TRBJ1-4; weak D call: TRBD1 (5 bases). CDR3 length: 12 residues. Germline V gene lookup returns CDR1 LNHNV and CDR2 YYDKDF (reference sequence). The germline V and J ends were trimmed by 11 bases and 2 bases, with 9 bases remaining between them. The CDR3 DNA follows: TGTGCCGCAGGGACGACTAATGAAAAACTGTTTTTT. As protein: CAAGTTNEKLFF. Full variable domain (outside the CDR3, taken from reference TRBV15 and TRBJ1-4): DAMVIQNPRYQVTQFGKPVTLSCSQTLNHNVMYWYQQKSSQAPKLLFHYYDKDFNNEADTPDNFQSRRPNTSFCFLDIRSPGLGDTAMYLCAAGTTNEKLFFGSGTQLSVL.

This clonotype has ten or more counts. This rearrangement joins TRBV4-2 to TRBJ1-5; 7 positions agree with TRBD1. CDR3 length equals 14 residues. Germline CDR1 LGHNA, CDR2 YNFKEQ. After removal of 4 bases from V and 8 bases from J, the junction contained 8 bases not matched to a gene. The DNA of the CDR3 is TGTGCCAGCAGCCGGAACAGGGGCGGTGAGCCCCAGCATTTT. Protein: CASSRNRGGEPQHF.

The chain is built from TRBV4-2 and TRBJ1-6, with 7 positions matching TRBD1. J lost 10 bases, V lost 4 bases, and 10 bases had no gene match. Germline loops: CDR1 LGHNA, CDR2 YNFKEQ. The CDR3 contains 15 residues. The CDR3 region has the DNA TGTGCCAGCAGCCTCCAAGACAGGGCCGGGTCACCCCTCCACTTT. This sequence encodes CASSLQDRAGSPLHF.

J is TRBJ2-7 and V is TRBV6-2 or TRBV6-3; 8 bases line up with TRBD1. Germline loops: CDR1 MNHEY, CDR2 SVGEGT. V shed 7 bases and J 6 bases; nucleotides not matched to a gene: 11. This CDR3 is built from 14 residues. The DNA of the CDR3 is TGTGCCAGCACCACCGGACAGGGAAAATCCGAGCAGTACTTC. Its protein is CASTTGQGKSEQYF.

This clonotype was seen a few times. The V gene is TRBV29-1, the J gene TRBJ2-5; 12 nucleotides agree with TRBD2. The trim removed 2 bases at V and 9 bases at J, leaving 7 bases unmatched. There are 14 residues in the CDR3. Germline CDR1 reads SQVTM; CDR2 reads ANQGSEA. DNA for the CDR3: TGCAGCGTTGAACTGACTAGCGGGAGAGGGTCCCAGTACTTC. It encodes CSVELTSGRGSQYF.

The V gene is TRBV20-1, the J gene TRBJ2-5; 7 bases map to TRBD2. The CDR3 consists of 12 residues. V shed 4 bases and J 6 bases; nucleotides not matched to a gene: 5. Looked up from germline, CDR1 is DFQATT and CDR2 is SNEGSKA (reference sequence). CDR3 in amino acids: CSATGLMQTQYF. CDR3 in DNA: TGCAGTGCTACGGGACTAATGCAGACCCAGTACTTC.

This clonotype was counted many times. The rearrangement uses TRBV28 and TRBJ2-5, with a weak D call TRBD2 (6 bases). CDR3 length equals 12 residues. Germline CDR1 is MDHEN and CDR2 is SYDVKM. V was clipped by 4 bases and J by 7 bases, with 10 bases between them. CDR3 sequence: CASSSPGGTQYF. DNA for the CDR3: TGTGCCAGCAGTTCCCCCGGGGGGACCCAGTACTTC.

This chain links TRBV7-9 with TRBJ2-3, with D perhaps TRBD1 (5 bases). The CDR3 has 12 amino acids. Germline CDR1 and CDR2: SEHNR and FQNEAQ (reference sequence). V lost 3 bases, J lost 12 bases, and 13 bases lay in between. CDR3 in amino acids: CASSLGPRFQYF. For the CDR3, the DNA is TGTGCCAGCAGCTTGGGGCCCCGTTTCCAGTATTTT. Together with reference TRBV7-9 and TRBJ2-3, the CDR3 gives the full variable domain: DTGVSQNPRHKITKRGQNVTFRCDPISEHNRLYWYRQTLGQGPEFLTYFQNEAQLEKSRLLSDRFSAERPKGSFSTLEIQRTEQGDSAMYLCASSLGPRFQYFGPGTRLTVL.

The CDR3, as DNA: TGTGCCAGCAGTGGACATCTCCGGCTCCTGACTTTC. Translating gives CASSGHLRLLTF. The chain couples TRBV25-1 to TRBJ2-6; D gene uncertain. The CDR3 sequence is 12 residues long. The V gene lost 4 bases and the J gene lost 14 bases, with 12 bases spanning the gap. Germline CDR1 reads MGHDK; CDR2 reads SYGVNS.